This TCR beta chain was observed in a study of PD-L1 blockade in urothelial cancer. Germline V gene data show CDR1 as LGHNT and CDR2 as FRNRAP. The CDR3 contains 14 residues. Trimming took 4 bases from V and 0 from J, leaving 7 bases between them. Libraries were prepared by immunoSEQ multiplex PCR; TCRdb keeps only in-frame clonotypes and omits some of them. Of tens of thousands of clones in the sample, roughly 80% were seen once. Sequenced material: PBMCs, taken around atezolizumab (anti-PD-L1) treatment. The chain joins TRBV12-5 to TRBJ1-3, with no clear D. The origin of this receptor is a man aged 65 to 85 with urothelial cancer. The chain's CDR3 is CASGSRSSGNTIYF. The CDR3 bases are TGTGCTAGTGGTTCCCGGAGCTCTGGAAACACCATATATTTT.